The rows below give T cell receptor beta chains drawn from one sample of a study of shared clonotypes between healthy human individuals. This table comes from immunoSEQ multiplex PCR, and its TCRdb copy is limited to in-frame clones, with some not included. The sample holds around 2.5 million clones, 93% seen once. The specimen sequenced was naive CD4+ T cells from PBMCs. These TCRs come from a man in his late teens or twenties in good health. Some clones in this sample may be carry-over from other donors' samples. CDR3s include the opening cysteine and the closing phenylalanine or tryptophan. D genes are given only for firm matches. Only some rows state a clone size, as once, few, many or a class for expanded clones.

-	TRBV7-2	TRBJ2-1	-	CASSLGVGFSYNEQFF	TGTGCCAGCAGCCTAGGCGTGGGATTCTCCTACAATGAGCAGTTCTTC
TRBD2	TRBV10-3	TRBJ2-1	-	CAISELGLAGGSYNEQFF	TGTGCCATCAGTGAGCTGGGACTAGCGGGAGGGTCCTACAATGAGCAGTTCTTC
TRBD2	TRBV6-5	TRBJ2-1	-	CASNSFRAGAFEQFF	TGTGCCAGCAACAGTTTTCGGGCGGGAGCTTTTGAGCAGTTCTTC
TRBD1	TRBV4-1	TRBJ2-5	-	CASSQDPGQGLGETQYF	TGCGCCAGCAGCCAAGATCCGGGACAGGGTCTCGGGGAGACCCAGTACTTC
TRBD2	TRBV5-1	TRBJ2-7	-	CASSSLPGGPHEQYF	TGCGCCAGCAGCTCCCTGCCGGGAGGGCCTCACGAGCAGTACTTC
-	TRBV2	TRBJ1-4	once	CASSVWGPNEKLFF	TGTGCCAGCAGTGTTTGGGGCCCCAATGAAAAACTGTTTTTT
-	TRBV7-9	TRBJ1-5	-	CASSSDGYSNQPQHF	TGTGCCAGCAGCTCCGACGGTTATAGCAATCAGCCCCAGCATTTT
-	TRBV7-9	TRBJ2-3	-	CASSFYRADTQYF	TGTGCCAGCAGCTTTTACAGGGCAGATACGCAGTATTTT
TRBD1	TRBV18	TRBJ1-1	-	CASSLERTGQGSEAFF	TGTGCCAGCTCACTGGAGAGGACAGGGCAGGGCAGTGAAGCTTTCTTT
TRBD1	TRBV28	TRBJ1-5	-	CASRRQGGIQPQHF	TGTGCCAGCAGGAGACAGGGCGGAATTCAGCCCCAGCATTTT
-	TRBV7-9	TRBJ2-5	-	CASSDRSETQYF	TGTGCCAGCAGCGACAGGTCCGAGACCCAGTACTTC
-	TRBV19	TRBJ1-1	-	CASTWALNTEAFF	TGTGCCAGTACTTGGGCCCTGAACACTGAAGCTTTCTTT
-	TRBV29-1	TRBJ2-7	-	CSAGLSYEQYF	TGCAGTGCGGGCCTCTCCTACGAGCAGTACTTC
TRBD1	TRBV19	TRBJ1-5	-	CASSMGQGAPPQHF	TGTGCCAGTAGTATGGGACAGGGGGCTCCGCCCCAGCATTTT
-	TRBV5-1	TRBJ1-4	-	CASSSGVSPGGNEKLFF	TGCGCCAGCAGCTCCGGCGTGTCCCCGGGAGGTAATGAAAAACTGTTTTTT
-	TRBV20-1	TRBJ1-1	-	CSGTRNTEAFF	TGCAGTGGCACGAGGAACACTGAAGCTTTCTTT
-	TRBV28	TRBJ2-7	-	CASSTQREQYF	TGTGCCAGCAGCACCCAGCGCGAGCAGTACTTC
-	TRBV6-1	TRBJ1-5	-	CASSAGGNQPQHF	TGTGCCAGCAGTGCGGGGGGAAATCAGCCCCAGCATTTT
-	TRBV5-1	TRBJ1-5	-	CASSRAPSDQPQHF	TGCGCCAGCAGCCGGGCCCCTTCGGATCAGCCCCAGCATTTT
-	TRBV18	TRBJ2-3	once	CASSKAIDSASTDTQYF	TGTGCCAGCTCAAAAGCGATTGACTCAGCTAGCACAGATACGCAGTATTTT
TRBD1	TRBV18	TRBJ2-5	-	CASSGDRTRETQYF	TGTGCCAGCTCAGGGGACAGGACACGGGAGACCCAGTACTTC
-	TRBV21-1	TRBJ1-2	-	CASSRQPDRDGYTF	TGTGCCAGCAGCAGACAACCGGACAGGGATGGCTACACCTTC
-	TRBV10-3	TRBJ1-2	-	CAISESLTADGYTF	TGTGCCATCAGTGAGTCGTTGACAGCCGATGGCTACACCTTC
TRBD2	TRBV18	TRBJ2-7	-	CASSPAGGGYEQYF	TGTGCCAGCTCACCTGCGGGAGGGGGCTACGAGCAGTACTTC
-	TRBV7-2	TRBJ2-3	-	CASSLEAGTDTQYF	TGTGCCAGCAGCTTAGAGGCGGGTACAGATACGCAGTATTTT
-	TRBV2	TRBJ2-7	-	CASKNIQPYEQYF	TGTGCCAGCAAGAACATCCAGCCCTACGAGCAGTACTTC
TRBD1	TRBV6-6	TRBJ1-4	-	CASSLPGQGNEKLFF	TGTGCCAGCAGCCTTCCGGGACAGGGTAATGAAAAACTGTTTTTT
-	TRBV6-5	TRBJ1-2	-	CASSFLQPRGYTF	TGTGCCAGCAGTTTCCTCCAACCACGGGGCTACACCTTC
TRBD2	TRBV7-8	TRBJ2-1	-	CASSLGVREWNEQFF	TGTGCCAGCAGCTTAGGGGTGCGGGAGTGGAATGAGCAGTTCTTC
-	TRBV28	TRBJ2-1	once	CASSLIWGSYNEQFF	TGTGCCAGCAGTTTAATCTGGGGATCCTACAATGAGCAGTTCTTC
TRBD1	TRBV18	TRBJ1-2	-	CASSLNVAGTENYGYTF	TGTGCCAGCTCACTTAATGTGGCCGGGACAGAGAACTATGGCTACACCTTC
TRBD1	TRBV4-3	TRBJ1-5	-	CASSQDLRTGAFNQPQHF	TGCGCCAGCAGCCAAGATCTCAGGACAGGGGCTTTCAATCAGCCCCAGCATTTT
TRBD1	TRBV19	TRBJ1-5	-	CASSMTGGGQPQHF	TGTGCCAGTAGTATGACAGGGGGAGGCCAGCCCCAGCATTTT
TRBD1	TRBV28	TRBJ1-6	-	CATSLGTGHSPLHF	TGTGCCACCTCCTTAGGGACAGGGCATTCACCCCTCCACTTT
TRBD1	TRBV27	TRBJ1-2	-	CASSARQGESGYTF	TGTGCCAGCAGTGCGAGACAGGGAGAAAGTGGCTACACCTTC
-	TRBV28	TRBJ2-7	-	CASSLRVASIPYEQYF	TGTGCCAGCAGTTTAAGGGTAGCCTCGATCCCCTACGAGCAGTACTTC
-	TRBV6-5	TRBJ2-2	-	CASRSGLRGTGELFF	TGTGCCAGCAGGTCGGGACTTCGTGGCACCGGGGAGCTGTTTTTT
-	TRBV6-5	TRBJ2-7	-	CASSHRDGADEQYF	TGTGCCAGCAGTCACCGGGACGGAGCTGACGAGCAGTACTTC
-	TRBV6-5	TRBJ1-6	-	CASSYSTVPFNSPLHF	TGTGCCAGCAGTTACTCGACAGTGCCTTTCAATTCACCCCTCCACTTT
TRBD1	TRBV7-2	TRBJ2-3	-	CASSLLGQGVADTQYF	TGTGCCAGCAGCCTACTGGGACAGGGGGTGGCAGATACGCAGTATTTT
-	TRBV9	TRBJ2-2	-	CASSVASPNTGELFF	TGTGCCAGCAGCGTAGCGTCCCCGAACACCGGGGAGCTGTTTTTT